This entry lists 15 T cell receptor beta chains sequenced from one sample in a study of shared clonotypes between healthy human individuals. Clones were sequenced by immunoSEQ multiplex PCR, and TCRdb holds only the in-frame ones, with some missing. The data show around 440,000 clones, about 74% seen once. Sequencing used PBMCs. The source of these receptors is a woman aged 40 to 50 in good health. Some clones in this sample may be carry-over from other donors' samples.

J is TRBJ2-7 and V is TRBV14; D may be TRBD1 (5 bases). Germline lookup yields CDR1 SGHDN and CDR2 FVKESK. There are 17 residues in the CDR3. V was pared by 2 bases and J by 0 bases, with 17 bases between. The CDR3 sequence: CASSQSRRQGGSYEQYF. In DNA form, the CDR3 reads TGTGCCAGCAGCCAAAGTCGAAGGCAGGGTGGCTCCTACGAGCAGTACTTC.

This chain connects TRBV4-3 to TRBJ1-6, with 8 bases matching TRBD1. The trim removed 3 bases at V and 9 bases at J, leaving 4 bases unmatched. Germline CDR1 and CDR2: LGHNA and YSLEER. This CDR3 comprises 14 residues. CDR3 amino acids: CASSQTQGGSPLHF. Written as DNA, the CDR3 is TGCGCCAGCAGCCAGACACAGGGGGGTTCACCCCTCCACTTT.

This chain uses TRBV6-6 with TRBJ1-6; D remains unclear. Germline loops: CDR1 MNHNY, CDR2 SVGAGI (reference sequence). V was clipped by 6 bases and J by 9 bases, with 12 bases between them. The CDR3 is made up of 13 amino acids. CDR3 bases: TGTGCCAGCAGCCTCGGGCCCTTTTCACCCCTCCACTTT. Encoded protein: CASSLGPFSPLHF.

The rearrangement links TRBV6-6 to TRBJ2-7, with D tentatively TRBD1 or TRBD2 (5 bases each). CDR3 length: 14 residues. Germline values: CDR1 MNHNY, CDR2 SVGAGI (reference sequence). V was pared by 2 bases and J by 3 bases, with 11 bases between. The CDR3 is CASSYMQGDYEQYF. As DNA, the CDR3 is TGTGCCAGCAGTTACATGCAGGGAGACTACGAGCAGTACTTC.

The chain carries TRBV7-2 and TRBJ2-7, with TRBD1 as a possible D gene (6 bases). The germline V and J ends were trimmed by 4 bases and 0 bases, with 16 bases remaining between them. CDR3 size: 16 residues. The V gene's germline CDR1 is SGHTA and CDR2 FQGNSA. CDR3 DNA sequence: TGTGCCAGCAGCTCCTCCGGGACACCGATCTCCTACGAGCAGTACTTC. The encoded protein is CASSSSGTPISYEQYF. Based on the CDR3 plus reference TRBV7-2 and TRBJ2-7, the full variable domain is GAGVSQSPSNKVTEKGKDVELRCDPISGHTALYWYRQSLGQGLEFLIYFQGNSAPDKSGLPSDRFSAERTGGSVSTLTIQRTQQEDSAVYLCASSSSGTPISYEQYFGPGTRLTVT.

On this clone: A read error may produce the germline difference seen at one junction end. The rearrangement links TRBV6-1 to TRBJ1-5; TRBD1 is a possible D gene (6 bases). Per germline, CDR1 MNHNS and CDR2 SASEGT. CDR3 length: 15 amino acids. CDR3 amino acids: CVSSELRTENQPQHF. The CDR3 nucleotides are TGTGTCAGCAGTGAACTCCGGACAGAAAATCAGCCCCAGCATTTT.

This chain joins TRBV28 and TRBJ2-7; D remains unclear. Germline assignment: CDR1 MDHEN and CDR2 SYDVKM. The CDR3 extends over 11 amino acids. V lost 6 bases and J lost 5, with 8 bases in between. CDR3: CASRLIDEQYF. The DNA of the CDR3 is TGTGCCAGCAGACTTATCGACGAGCAGTACTTC.

The chain is built from TRBV30 and TRBJ1-6; possible D gene TRBD1, 6 bases. Germline V gives CDR1 GTSNPN, CDR2 SVGIG (reference sequence). The CDR3 loop spans 10 amino acids. V lost 8 bases and J lost 14, with 13 bases in between. Written as DNA, the CDR3 is TGTGCCGGGGGCCGGGGCACCCTCCACTTT. Its translation: CAGGRGTLHF.

The chain couples TRBV14 to TRBJ1-3; possible D gene TRBD1, 5 bases. Germline V gene lookup returns CDR1 SGHDN and CDR2 FVKESK. This CDR3 comprises 17 residues. Trimming took off 2 bases at V and 0 bases at J, with 14 bases between the two ends. CDR3 nucleotide sequence: TGTGCCAGCAGCCAAACGGCAGGGACCAGCTCTGGAAACACCATATATTTT. It encodes CASSQTAGTSSGNTIYF.

This clone was seen only once. V gene TRBV12-5 combines with J gene TRBJ2-7; a weak D match, TRBD2 (5 bases). The CDR3 consists of 15 residues. Germline assignment: CDR1 LGHNT and CDR2 FRNRAP. Trimming shortened V by 5 bases and J by 7 bases, and 21 bases separated the two germline ends. Written as DNA, the CDR3 is TGTGCTAGTGGTATTATTGAGCGGCTTTTGAGGGAGCAGTACTTC. It specifies CASGIIERLLREQYF.

V gene TRBV6-5 combines with J gene TRBJ2-3, with a weak D call TRBD2 (5 bases). Trimming pared 2 bases from V and 4 bases from J, leaving 10 bases between. Germline CDR1 and CDR2: MNHEY and SVGAGI. This CDR3 is built from 14 residues. The CDR3 region is CASSYLAGADTQYF. In nucleotides, the CDR3 is TGTGCCAGCAGTTACCTAGCTGGCGCAGATACGCAGTATTTT.

The genes are TRBV2 and TRBJ2-7, with D perhaps matching TRBD2 (5 bases). Germline CDR1 is SNHLY and CDR2 is FYNNEI. V lost 6 bases to trimming and J lost 6 bases, with 9 bases between them. The length of the CDR3 is 11 residues. CDR3 in amino acids: CASRAGGEQYF. CDR3 sequence (DNA): TGTGCCAGCAGGGCGGGTGGCGAGCAGTACTTC.

The chain recombines TRBV5-6 with TRBJ2-5, with D possibly called TRBD1 or TRBD2 (5 bases each). Germline CDR1 SGHDT, CDR2 YYEEEE. V was pared by 4 bases and J by 5 bases, with 15 bases between. The CDR3 sequence is 14 residues long. The CDR3 loop is CASSLLRDGETQYF. In DNA, the CDR3 is TGTGCCAGCAGCCTACTCCGGGACGGTGAGACCCAGTACTTC.

The chain has TRBV6-4 and TRBJ2-3; 12 bases map to TRBD2. Germline CDR1 is MRHNA and CDR2 is SNTAGT. This CDR3 has 15 amino acids. Unmatched junction bases numbered 6, after V lost 6 bases and J lost 5 bases. As DNA, the CDR3 is TGTGCCAGCAGCTCCCTAGCGGGAGGGATAGATACGCAGTATTTT. Translation gives CASSSLAGGIDTQYF.

Concerning this clone: A single base is all that separates this from a far larger clone, so a read error is likely. The same CDR3 arises from other DNA sequences in this sample as well. The chain joins TRBV30 to TRBJ2-3; 11 bases fit TRBD2. CDR1 is GTSNPN and CDR2 is SVGIG in the germline V gene (reference sequence). This CDR3 has 17 amino acids. Trimming cost V 1 base and J 6 bases; bases outside gene matches: 12. The CDR3 here is CAWSDRPSSGRRDTQYF. CDR3 nucleotide sequence: TGTGCCTGGAGTGATAGGCCATCTAGCGGGAGGCGGGATACGCAGTATTTT.